The sequence of this TCR beta chain was determined in a study of blood T cell repertoires in COVID-19. Study details: Material from acute and convalescent COVID-19 was sourced from the United States, Italy and Spain. PBMCs, B-cell-depleted T cells, or T cells were the source of the cDNA or gDNA that made up the material.

Those enrolled in Seattle joined during active infection and were followed longitudinally afterward. CDR1 SGHTA and CDR2 FQGNSA come from the germline V gene. V dropped 7 bases and J dropped 6 bases, with 27 bases sitting between them. The CDR3 length is 17 residues. Original processing notes: Reference gene primer amplification gave nucleated cell count estimates. Profiling relied on immunoSEQ multiplex PCR, and the TCRdb table lists in-frame clones only, not all of them. V and J calls and clone size are as listed in that table; D and trimming were resolved from the DNA. The profile shows about 150,000 clones, under 85% of them singletons.

The TCR comes from a man aged 55 to 70 with COVID-19, enrolled during active disease. This chain uses TRBV7-2 with TRBJ1-2; D is ambiguous. Material: peripheral blood. The CDR3 DNA reads TGTGCCAGCAATCGGGGTACCCTTCGGGCGTCGGTCGATGGCTACACCTTC. It encodes CASNRGTLRASVDGYTF.